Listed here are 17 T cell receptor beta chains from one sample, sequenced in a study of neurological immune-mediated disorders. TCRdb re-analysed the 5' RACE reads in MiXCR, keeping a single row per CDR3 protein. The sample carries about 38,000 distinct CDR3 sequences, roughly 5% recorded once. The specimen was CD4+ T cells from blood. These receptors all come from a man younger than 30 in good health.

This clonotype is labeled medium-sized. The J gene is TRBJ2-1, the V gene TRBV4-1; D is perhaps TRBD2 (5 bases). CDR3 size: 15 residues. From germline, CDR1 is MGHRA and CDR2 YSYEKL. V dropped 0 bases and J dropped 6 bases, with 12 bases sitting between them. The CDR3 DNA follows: TGCGCCAGCAGCCAAGAAAGCAGACTATTCAATGAGCAGTTCTTC. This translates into CASSQESRLFNEQFF.

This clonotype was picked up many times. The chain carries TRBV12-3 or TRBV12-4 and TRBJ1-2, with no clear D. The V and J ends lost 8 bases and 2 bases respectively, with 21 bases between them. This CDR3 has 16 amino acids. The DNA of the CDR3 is TGTGCCAGCTTCAGCGCGGTTCCCCTACTCAACTATGGCTACACCTTC. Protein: CASFSAVPLLNYGYTF.

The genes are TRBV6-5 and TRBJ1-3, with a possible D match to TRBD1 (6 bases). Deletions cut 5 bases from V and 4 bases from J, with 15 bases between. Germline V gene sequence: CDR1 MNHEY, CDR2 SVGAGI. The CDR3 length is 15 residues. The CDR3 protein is CASSRNREFGNTIYF. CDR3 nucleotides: TGTGCCAGCAGTAGAAACAGGGAGTTCGGAAACACCATATATTTT.

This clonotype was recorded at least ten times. Here the CDR3 reads CASSRDNQETQYF. The CDR3, as DNA: TGTGCCAGTAGTCGCGACAACCAAGAGACCCAGTACTTC. V usage is TRBV19 and J usage is TRBJ2-5, with D unresolved. CDR3 length: 13 amino acids. The germline V and J ends were trimmed by 5 bases and 0 bases, with 7 bases remaining between them. CDR1 and CDR2 (germline): LNHDA, SQIVND (reference sequence).

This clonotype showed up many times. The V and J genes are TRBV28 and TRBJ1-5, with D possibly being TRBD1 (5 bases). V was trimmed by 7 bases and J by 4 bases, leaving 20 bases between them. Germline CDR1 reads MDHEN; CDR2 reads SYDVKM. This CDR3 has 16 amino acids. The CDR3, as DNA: TGTGCCAGCATGGGGGGGGAGGGACGATCTAATCAGCCCCAGCATTTT. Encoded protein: CASMGGEGRSNQPQHF.

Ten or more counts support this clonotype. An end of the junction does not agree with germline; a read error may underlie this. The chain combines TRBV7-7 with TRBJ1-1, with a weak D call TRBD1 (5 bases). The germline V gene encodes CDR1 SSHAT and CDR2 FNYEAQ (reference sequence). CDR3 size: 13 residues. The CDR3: CASSQDIYTEAFF. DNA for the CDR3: TGTGCTAGCAGTCAGGACATATACACTGAAGCTTTCTTT.

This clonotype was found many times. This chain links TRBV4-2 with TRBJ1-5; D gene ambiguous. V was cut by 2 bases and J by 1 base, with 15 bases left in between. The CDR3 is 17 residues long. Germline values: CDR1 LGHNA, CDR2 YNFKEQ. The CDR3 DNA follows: TGTGCCAGCAGCCAACGGGAGGGAGTTGGAAGCAATCAGCCCCAGCATTTT. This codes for CASSQREGVGSNQPQHF.

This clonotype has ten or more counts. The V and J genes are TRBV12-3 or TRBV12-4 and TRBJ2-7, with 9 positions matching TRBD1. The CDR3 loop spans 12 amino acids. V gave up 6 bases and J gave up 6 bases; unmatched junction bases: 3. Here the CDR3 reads CASRQGAGEQYF. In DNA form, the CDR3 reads TGTGCCAGCAGACAGGGGGCCGGCGAGCAGTACTTC.

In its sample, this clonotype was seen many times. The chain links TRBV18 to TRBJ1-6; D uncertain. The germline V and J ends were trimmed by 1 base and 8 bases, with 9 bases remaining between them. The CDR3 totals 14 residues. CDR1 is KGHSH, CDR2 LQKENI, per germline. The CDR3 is CASSPRQVDSPLHF. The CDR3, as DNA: TGTGCCAGCTCACCACGGCAGGTAGATTCACCCCTCCACTTT.

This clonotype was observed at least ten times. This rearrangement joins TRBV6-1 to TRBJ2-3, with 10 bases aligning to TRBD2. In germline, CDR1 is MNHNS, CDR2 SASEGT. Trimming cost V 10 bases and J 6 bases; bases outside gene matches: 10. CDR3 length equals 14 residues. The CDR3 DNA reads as TGTGCCACCATACTAGCGGGGCTCGGGGATACGCAGTATTTT. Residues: CATILAGLGDTQYF.

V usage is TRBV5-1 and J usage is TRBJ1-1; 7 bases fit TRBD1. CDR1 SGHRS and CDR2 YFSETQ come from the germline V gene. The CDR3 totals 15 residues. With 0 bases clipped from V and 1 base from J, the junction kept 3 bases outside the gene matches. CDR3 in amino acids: CASSLVGTANTEAFF. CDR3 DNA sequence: TGCGCCAGCAGCTTGGTAGGGACAGCGAACACTGAAGCTTTCTTT.

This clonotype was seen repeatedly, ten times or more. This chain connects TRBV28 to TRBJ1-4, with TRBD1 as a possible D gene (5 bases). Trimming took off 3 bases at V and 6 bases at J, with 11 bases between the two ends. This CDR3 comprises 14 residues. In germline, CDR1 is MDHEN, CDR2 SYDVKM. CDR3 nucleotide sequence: TGTGCCAGCAGTTTGAGCGTAGGGGATGAAAAACTGTTTTTT. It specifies CASSLSVGDEKLFF.

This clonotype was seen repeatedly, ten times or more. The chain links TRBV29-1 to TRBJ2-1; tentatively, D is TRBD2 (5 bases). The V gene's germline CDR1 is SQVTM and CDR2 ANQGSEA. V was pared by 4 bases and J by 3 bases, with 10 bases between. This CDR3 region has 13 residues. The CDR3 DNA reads TGCAGCGTTGCCAGGACTGACTACAATGAGCAGTTCTTC. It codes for CSVARTDYNEQFF.

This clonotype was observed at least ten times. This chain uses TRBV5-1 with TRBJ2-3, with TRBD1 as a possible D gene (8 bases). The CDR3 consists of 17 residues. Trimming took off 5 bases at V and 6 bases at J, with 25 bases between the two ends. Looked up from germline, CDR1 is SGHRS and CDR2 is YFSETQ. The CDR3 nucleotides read TGCGCCAGCAGACCCGTCATTGGACAGGGAGGGAGGGATACGCAGTATTTT. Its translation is CASRPVIGQGGRDTQYF. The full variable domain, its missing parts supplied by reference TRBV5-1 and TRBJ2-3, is KAGVTQTPRYLIKTRGQQVTLSCSPISGHRSVSWYQQTPGQGLQFLFEYFSETQRNKGNFPGRFSGRQFSNSRSEMNVSTLELGDSALYLCASRPVIGQGGRDTQYFGPGTRLTVL.

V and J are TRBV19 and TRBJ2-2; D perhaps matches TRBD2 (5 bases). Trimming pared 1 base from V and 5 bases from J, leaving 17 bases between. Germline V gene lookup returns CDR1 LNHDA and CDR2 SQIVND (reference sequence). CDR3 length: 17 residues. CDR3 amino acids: CASSIVLPGMYTGELFF. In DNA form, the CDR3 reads TGTGCCAGTAGTATAGTTCTGCCGGGAATGTATACCGGGGAGCTGTTTTTT.

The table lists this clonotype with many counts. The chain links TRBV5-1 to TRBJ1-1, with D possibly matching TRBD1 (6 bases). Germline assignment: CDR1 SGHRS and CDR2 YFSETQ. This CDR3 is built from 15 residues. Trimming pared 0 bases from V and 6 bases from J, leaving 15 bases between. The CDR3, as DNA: TGCGCCAGCAGCTTGGCCAAACAGGGCTTGGCTGAAGCTTTCTTT. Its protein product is CASSLAKQGLAEAFF. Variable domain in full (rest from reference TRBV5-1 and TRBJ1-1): KAGVTQTPRYLIKTRGQQVTLSCSPISGHRSVSWYQQTPGQGLQFLFEYFSETQRNKGNFPGRFSGRQFSNSRSEMNVSTLELGDSALYLCASSLAKQGLAEAFFGQGTRLTVV.

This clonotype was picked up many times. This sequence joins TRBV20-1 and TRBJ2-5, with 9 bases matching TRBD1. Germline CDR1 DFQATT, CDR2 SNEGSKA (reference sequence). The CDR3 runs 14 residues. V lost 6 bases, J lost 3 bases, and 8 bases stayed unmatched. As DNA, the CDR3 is TGCAGTGCAAAGAACAGGGGGCGAGAAGAGACCCAGTACTTC. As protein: CSAKNRGREETQYF.